Only a few counts were recorded for the clone carrying this T cell receptor (beta chain). This sample was included in a study of blood T cell repertoires in COVID-19. In the study overall: The samples span acute and convalescent COVID-19 from the United States, Italy and Spain. T cells, B-cell-depleted T cells, or PBMCs supplied cDNA or gDNA.

Authors' data handling: Reference gene primer amplification gave nucleated cell count estimates. Sequencing was performed with immunoSEQ multiplex PCR; in TCRdb, only in-frame clones are kept and a portion is missing. V, J and clone size were drawn from that table, and D and trimming were deduced from the DNA. The sample contains around 200,000 clones, about 80% of which appear only once. The ends were cut back, 5 bases at V and 3 bases at J, with 6 bases in the middle. The CDR3 is 12 residues long. This chain joins TRBV12-3 or TRBV12-4 and TRBJ2-3; the D is unclear. Sequencing was done on a sample of peripheral blood. The sequence came from a woman aged 40 to 55 with active or convalescent COVID-19. The CDR3 sequence is CASSPQTDTQYF. CDR3 bases: TGTGCCAGCAGTCCCCAGACAGATACGCAGTATTTT.